This T cell receptor (beta chain) was sequenced in a study of T cells in tuberculosis. Only in-frame clones appear in the TCRdb table, and some are missing; sequencing was by immunoSEQ multiplex PCR. This table has tens of thousands of clones, around 87% appearing once. V was shortened by 6 bases and J by 5 bases, with 28 bases between the two germline ends. Germline V lookup: CDR1 MDHEN, CDR2 SYDVKM. The length of the CDR3 is 18 residues. This TCR was recovered from a donor under 30 with latent tuberculosis or without tuberculosis infection. The genes are TRBV28 and TRBJ1-2, with D unresolved. Sequencing was performed on PBMCs. The CDR3 sequence is CASSEAGFSSTGSYGYTF. Written as DNA, the CDR3 is TGTGCCAGCAGCGAAGCGGGGTTTTCCAGTACGGGGTCTTATGGCTACACCTTC.